Shown below are 25 T cell receptor beta chains from a single sample sequenced in a study of graft-versus-host responses after intestinal transplantation. The protocol was immunoSEQ multiplex PCR, while the TCRdb copy is restricted to in-frame clones and leaves out a portion. The data contain 90,000 to 120,000 clones, more than 85% of them seen just once; the ten biggest clones take up 0.7% to 0.9%. For these TCRs, the target antigens are not known. Sequences were derived from unstimulated CD4+ T cells sorted from spleen or lymph node cells, sampled before intestinal transplant. Source of these receptors: a human donor who received an intestinal transplant.

The chain links TRBV7-9 to TRBJ2-1, with D unclear. The CDR3 is 14 residues long. Germline assignment: CDR1 SEHNR and CDR2 FQNEAQ (reference sequence). The V gene lost 2 bases and the J gene lost 3 bases, with 8 bases spanning the gap. The CDR3 region is CASSLSVDYNEQFF. Here the CDR3 DNA reads TGTGCCAGCAGCTTATCGGTCGACTACAATGAGCAGTTCTTC.

The chain employs TRBV5-1 and TRBJ2-2, with 8 nucleotides matching TRBD1. CDR1 is SGHRS, CDR2 YFSETQ, per germline. This CDR3 contains 16 residues. V lost 3 bases and J lost 1; bases outside the gene matches: 5. CDR3 nucleotide sequence: TGCGCCAGCAGCTCAACCGGGACAGGGAACACCGGGGAGCTGTTTTTT. This encodes CASSSTGTGNTGELFF.

The chain links TRBV10-3 to TRBJ2-7; 9 bases align to TRBD1. The CDR3 loop spans 14 amino acids. After removal of 6 bases from V and 5 bases from J, the junction contained 8 bases not matched to a gene. Germline V lookup: CDR1 ENHRY, CDR2 SYGVKD. CDR3: CAIRQGAQTDEQYF. The CDR3 DNA sequence: TGTGCCATCAGACAGGGGGCGCAAACTGACGAGCAGTACTTC.

This clone was counted between two and nine times. This chain connects TRBV7-9 to TRBJ1-6, with D possibly TRBD1 on 5 matching bases. V was cut by 3 bases and J by 13 bases, with 13 bases left in between. Germline V gene sequence: CDR1 SEHNR, CDR2 FQNEAQ (reference sequence). The CDR3 contains 13 residues. The DNA of the CDR3 is TGTGCCAGCAGCTTCACGGTGAGGGACCCCCTCCACTTT. Translating gives CASSFTVRDPLHF.

The rearrangement links TRBV2 to TRBJ2-5, with 8 positions matching TRBD1. The closer fit of TRBJ2-7 to the DNA end suggests the J call may be wrong. The CDR3 runs 15 residues. Germline CDR1 is SNHLY and CDR2 is FYNNEI. The CDR3 nucleotides read TGTGCCAGCAGTGAAGGGCAGGGGGCCACCTACGAGCAGTACTTC. Protein: CASSEGQGATYEQYF.

This chain connects TRBV2 to TRBJ1-4; tentatively, D is TRBD1 (6 bases). V lost 6 bases, J lost 5 bases, and 19 bases lay in between. CDR1 and CDR2 from the germline V gene are SNHLY and FYNNEI. This CDR3 is 16 amino acids long. This CDR3 is CASRHGQPPPNEKLFF. Written as DNA, the CDR3 is TGTGCCAGCAGGCATGGACAGCCGCCCCCCAATGAAAAACTGTTTTTT.

V and J are TRBV5-4 and TRBJ2-3; 12 positions agree with TRBD2. CDR3 length equals 15 residues. Germline CDR1 and CDR2: SGHNT and YYREEE (reference sequence). V shed 4 bases, J shed 4 bases, and the junction held 4 bases outside the gene matches. In nucleotides, the CDR3 is TGTGCCAGCAGCGTCCCTAGCGGGGGGGCAGATACGCAGTATTTT. This codes for CASSVPSGGADTQYF.

V usage is TRBV4-1 and J usage is TRBJ2-1; either TRBD1 or TRBD2 may supply D (7 bases each). The CDR3 is 18 amino acids. With 0 bases removed from V and 8 bases from J, the gap between germline ends came to 23 bases. Germline assignment: CDR1 MGHRA and CDR2 YSYEKL. CDR3 amino acids: CASSQDVGTGRGRDEQFF. CDR3 coding DNA: TGCGCCAGCAGCCAAGACGTCGGGACGGGCAGGGGGAGGGATGAGCAGTTCTTC.

V usage is TRBV6-1 and J usage is TRBJ1-6; weak D call: TRBD1 (5 bases). Trimming pared 5 bases from V and 14 bases from J, leaving 13 bases between. There are 12 residues in the CDR3. The germline V gene encodes CDR1 MNHNS and CDR2 SASEGT. CDR3 sequence: CASSSPGLTLHF. DNA of the CDR3: TGTGCCAGCAGTTCTCCGGGACTCACCCTCCACTTT.

This chain uses TRBV18 with TRBJ2-7, with D perhaps matching TRBD1 (5 bases). The germline V and J ends were trimmed by 2 bases and 3 bases, with 11 bases remaining between them. Germline V gives CDR1 KGHSH, CDR2 LQKENI. This CDR3 spans 14 amino acids. As DNA, the CDR3 is TGTGCCAGCTCACCAAGGCAGGGCTTCTACGAGCAGTACTTC. Its translation is CASSPRQGFYEQYF. Complete variable domain (other parts from reference TRBV18 and TRBJ2-7): NAGVMQNPRHLVRRRGQEARLRCSPMKGHSHVYWYRQLPEEGLKFMVYLQKENIIDESGMPKERFSAEFPKEGPSILRIQQVVRGDSAAYFCASSPRQGFYEQYFGPGTRLTVT.

The chain is built from TRBV5-1 and TRBJ2-7; D is unresolved. The V gene's germline CDR1 is SGHRS and CDR2 YFSETQ. This CDR3 is built from 12 residues. V lost 5 bases and J lost 3, with 9 bases in between. CDR3 in amino acids: CASRPDNYEQYF. As DNA, the CDR3 is TGCGCCAGCAGACCAGACAACTACGAGCAGTACTTC.

This clone was seen just once. The chain is built from TRBV5-1 and TRBJ2-3; possibly TRBD1 for D (6 bases). Germline values: CDR1 SGHRS, CDR2 YFSETQ. CDR3 size: 16 residues. With 4 bases removed from V and 6 bases from J, the gap between germline ends came to 21 bases. The CDR3 is CASSMEVWDKSDTQYF. CDR3 sequence (DNA): TGCGCCAGCAGCATGGAGGTGTGGGACAAATCGGATACGCAGTATTTT.

The chain links TRBV11-2 to TRBJ2-1; a weak D match, TRBD2 (5 bases). The CDR3 is 14 residues long. The germline CDR1 and CDR2 sequences are SGHAT and FQNNGV. V was pared by 2 bases and J by 7 bases, with 12 bases between. The CDR3 spells CASSLQRGWNEQFF. The CDR3 DNA is TGTGCCAGCAGCTTACAACGGGGATGGAATGAGCAGTTCTTC.

This clone was detected only once. This chain links TRBV5-1 with TRBJ2-7; D possibly corresponds to TRBD2 (6 bases). The germline CDR1 and CDR2 sequences are SGHRS and YFSETQ. The CDR3 has 14 residues. The V end lost 6 bases, the J end lost 1 base, and 14 bases lay between the germline ends. The CDR3 DNA sequence: TGCGCCAGCATGGGGGACTGGGCGTCCTACGAGCAGTACTTC. Residues: CASMGDWASYEQYF.

This clone was seen a few times. The chain employs TRBV27 and TRBJ1-4, with 9 bases that match TRBD1. Germline trimming cut 5 bases from V and 5 bases from J; bases unmatched to any gene: 9. Germline CDR1 is MNHEY and CDR2 is SMNVEV (reference sequence). CDR3 length equals 16 residues. In DNA, the CDR3 is TGTGCCAGCAGTCCGGGGACAGGGAGGCCCAATGAAAAACTGTTTTTT. Encoded protein: CASSPGTGRPNEKLFF.

The CDR3: CSVDKGLAATYEQYF. The DNA for the CDR3 is TGCAGCGTTGATAAGGGACTAGCGGCCACCTACGAGCAGTACTTC. The J gene is TRBJ2-7, the V gene TRBV29-1, with TRBD2 matching 11 bases. J lost 2 bases, V lost 3 bases, and 6 bases had no gene match. From germline, CDR1 is SQVTM and CDR2 ANQGSEA. The CDR3 totals 15 residues.

The rearrangement uses TRBV6-5 and TRBJ1-1; no clear D gene. There are 13 residues in the CDR3. With 1 base removed from V and 1 base from J, the gap between germline ends came to 4 bases. From germline, CDR1 is MNHEY and CDR2 SVGAGI. CDR3: CASSYWRNTEAFF. The CDR3, as DNA: TGTGCCAGCAGTTACTGGAGGAACACTGAAGCTTTCTTT.

This chain uses TRBV18 with TRBJ1-5; 9 nucleotides align to TRBD1. The CDR3 totals 18 residues. Trimming cost V 5 bases and J 0 bases; bases outside gene matches: 11. Germline CDR1 and CDR2: KGHSH and LQKENI. CDR3: CASSSGTGYLYSNQPQHF. The CDR3 DNA reads as TGTGCCAGCTCATCCGGGACAGGGTACTTGTATAGCAATCAGCCCCAGCATTTT.

As for this clone: Germline and junction disagree at one end, which may indicate a read error. This CDR3 is also generated by other DNA sequences in the sample. V usage is TRBV6-5 and J usage is TRBJ1-1; D call uncertain. Germline assignment: CDR1 MNHEY and CDR2 SVGAGI. The CDR3 sequence is 13 residues long. The CDR3 DNA reads as TGTGCCAGCACCGTAGGGAGGAGCACTGAAGCCTTCTTT. Translation: CASTVGRSTEAFF.

The chain carries TRBV28 and TRBJ2-3, with 9 nucleotides matching TRBD2. V was pared by 6 bases and J by 3 bases, with 7 bases of the junction left unmatched. This CDR3 comprises 15 residues. CDR1 and CDR2 from the germline V gene are MDHEN and SYDVKM. The CDR3 region has the DNA TGTGCCAGCAGACTTAGCGGGGGAGGTACAGATACGCAGTATTTT. This sequence encodes CASRLSGGGTDTQYF.

This clone has just one count. This chain links TRBV28 with TRBJ2-5; perhaps TRBD2 as D (5 bases). The CDR3 covers 15 residues. Trimming left V 5 bases short and J 5 bases short, with 18 bases between. CDR1 and CDR2 from the germline V gene are MDHEN and SYDVKM. CDR3 in DNA: TGTGCCAGCAGTCCAGCCCCGGGCCGGAGGGAGACCCAGTACTTC. Residues: CASSPAPGRRETQYF.

This clone showed up just a few times. This chain uses TRBV6-1 with TRBJ2-7; D may be TRBD2 (7 bases). Germline CDR1 is MNHNS and CDR2 is SASEGT. Deletions cut 6 bases from V and 2 bases from J, with 14 bases between. CDR3 length equals 14 residues. Written as DNA, the CDR3 is TGTGCCAGCAGGGAGGGGGGGACCACCTACGAGCAGTACTTC. Translated: CASREGGTTYEQYF.

The gene calls are TRBV14 and TRBJ1-2; possible D gene TRBD1, 6 bases. CDR3 length equals 14 residues. The germline V and J ends were trimmed by 2 bases and 8 bases, with 15 bases remaining between them. Germline-derived CDR1 and CDR2 are SGHDN and FVKESK. The CDR3 loop reads CASSQSGRRGGYTF. CDR3 DNA: TGTGCCAGCAGCCAATCCGGGCGGAGGGGGGGCTACACCTTC.

This rearrangement joins TRBV6-5 to TRBJ1-3; D is ambiguous. Trimming pared 8 bases from V and 0 bases from J, leaving 8 bases between. The CDR3 sequence is 13 residues long. Germline V gene lookup returns CDR1 MNHEY and CDR2 SVGAGI. Here the CDR3 reads CASRRLSGNTIYF. CDR3 nucleotides: TGTGCCAGCCGGAGGCTCTCTGGAAACACCATATATTTT.

V is TRBV10-2 and J is TRBJ2-3; the D call may be TRBD1 or TRBD2 (6 bases each). Germline V gene sequence: CDR1 WSHSY, CDR2 SAAADI. The CDR3 length is 12 residues. V lost 6 bases and J lost 5, with 9 bases in between. CDR3 nucleotide sequence: TGCGCCAGCAGCGGGGGCTTAGATACGCAGTATTTT. Encoded protein: CASSGGLDTQYF.